Shown below are 7 T cell receptor beta chains from a single sample sequenced in a study of T cell responses to AZD1222 COVID-19 vaccine. TCRdb's copy holds only in-frame clones and misses some; the assay was immunoSEQ multiplex PCR. The sample carries 99,000 or so clones, around nine tenths recorded once. The sample here was peripheral blood, taken on day 0 of AZD1222 vaccination. These receptors originate from an adult in good health.

This chain uses TRBV27 with TRBJ1-5; perhaps TRBD1 as D (6 bases). V lost 1 base and J lost 4, with 14 bases in between. Germline V gene lookup returns CDR1 MNHEY and CDR2 SMNVEV (reference sequence). The CDR3 contains 16 residues. The CDR3 sequence: CASSLFQPQGNQPQHF. The CDR3 bases are TGTGCCAGCAGTTTATTCCAGCCCCAGGGGAATCAGCCCCAGCATTTT.

A single count supports this clone. This rearrangement joins TRBV12-3 or TRBV12-4 to TRBJ2-5, with D possibly TRBD2 on 6 matching bases. V dropped 3 bases and J dropped 5 bases, with 10 bases sitting between them. The CDR3 covers 13 residues. CDR3 in amino acids: CASSFHGGETQYF. The CDR3, as DNA: TGTGCCAGCAGTTTTCATGGGGGGGAGACCCAGTACTTC.

CDR3 DNA: TGTGCCAGCAGTCTAAGGAGACAGGAGAACACTGAAGCTTTCTTT. Translated, it gives CASSLRRQENTEAFF. The chain is built from TRBV27 and TRBJ1-1, with TRBD1 as a possible D gene (6 bases). V was clipped by 5 bases and J by 1 base, with 14 bases between them. The length of the CDR3 is 15 residues. Germline loops: CDR1 MNHEY, CDR2 SMNVEV (reference sequence).

This rearrangement joins TRBV27 to TRBJ1-2; 8 bases are a match to TRBD1. In germline, CDR1 is MNHEY, CDR2 SMNVEV (reference sequence). The CDR3 is 15 amino acids. The junction had 4 bases not matched to a gene; V was cut back by 0 bases and J by 4 bases. The CDR3 coding sequence is TGTGCCAGCAGTTTATCGCGGACAGGGAGCTATGGCTACACCTTC. Encoded protein: CASSLSRTGSYGYTF.

This clone was seen just once. The V gene is TRBV7-3, the J gene TRBJ2-1; 14 positions agree with TRBD2. Trimming removed 6 bases from V and 9 bases from J; junction bases left unmatched: 4. The CDR3 loop spans 14 amino acids. Per the germline V gene, CDR1 is SGHTA and CDR2 is FQGTGA. The CDR3 here is CASRRLAGGGEQFF. In DNA form, the CDR3 reads TGTGCCAGCAGACGACTAGCGGGAGGGGGTGAGCAGTTCTTC.

The chain links TRBV7-9 to TRBJ1-4; TRBD1 might be the D (5 bases). The length of the CDR3 is 14 residues. V was cut by 2 bases and J by 5 bases, with 9 bases left in between. The V gene's germline CDR1 is SEHNR and CDR2 FQNEAQ (reference sequence). Written as DNA, the CDR3 is TGTGCCAGCAGCTTATCTGGACAAAATGAAAAACTGTTTTTT. It codes for CASSLSGQNEKLFF.

V is TRBV10-3 and J is TRBJ2-1, with 7 bases that match TRBD1. Germline V lookup: CDR1 ENHRY, CDR2 SYGVKD. The ends lost 10 bases at V and 0 bases at J; junction bases unmatched: 3. The CDR3 has 13 residues. The CDR3 region has the DNA TGTGCCAGCAAGGGGGCCTCCTACAATGAGCAGTTCTTC. It is translated as CASKGASYNEQFF.